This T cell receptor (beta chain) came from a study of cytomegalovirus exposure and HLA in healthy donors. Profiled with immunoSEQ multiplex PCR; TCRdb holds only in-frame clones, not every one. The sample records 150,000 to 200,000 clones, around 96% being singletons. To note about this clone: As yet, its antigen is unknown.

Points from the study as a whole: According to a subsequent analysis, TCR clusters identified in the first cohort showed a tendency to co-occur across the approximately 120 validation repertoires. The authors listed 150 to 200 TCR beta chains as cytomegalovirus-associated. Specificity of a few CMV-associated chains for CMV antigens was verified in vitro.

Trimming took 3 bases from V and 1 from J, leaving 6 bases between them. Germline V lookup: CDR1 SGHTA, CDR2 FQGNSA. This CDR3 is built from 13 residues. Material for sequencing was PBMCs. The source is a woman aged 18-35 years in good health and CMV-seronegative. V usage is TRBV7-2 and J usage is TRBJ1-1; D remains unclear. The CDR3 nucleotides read TGTGCCAGCAGCTTGTCGAGGAACACTGAAGCTTTCTTT. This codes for CASSLSRNTEAFF.